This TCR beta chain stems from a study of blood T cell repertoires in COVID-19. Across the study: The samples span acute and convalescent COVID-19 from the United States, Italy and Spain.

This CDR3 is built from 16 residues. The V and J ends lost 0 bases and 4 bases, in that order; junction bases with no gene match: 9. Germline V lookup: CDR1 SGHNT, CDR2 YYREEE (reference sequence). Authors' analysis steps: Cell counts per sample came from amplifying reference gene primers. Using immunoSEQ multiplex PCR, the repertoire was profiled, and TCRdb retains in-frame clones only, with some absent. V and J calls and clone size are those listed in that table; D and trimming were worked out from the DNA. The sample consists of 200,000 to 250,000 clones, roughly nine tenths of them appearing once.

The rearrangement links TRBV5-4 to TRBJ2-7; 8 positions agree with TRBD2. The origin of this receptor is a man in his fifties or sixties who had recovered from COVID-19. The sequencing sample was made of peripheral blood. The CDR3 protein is CASSLAGGAPSYEQYF. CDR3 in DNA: TGTGCCAGCAGCTTGGCGGGAGGGGCCCCATCTTACGAGCAGTACTTC. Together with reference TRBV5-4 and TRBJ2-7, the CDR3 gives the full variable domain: ETGVTQSPTHLIKTRGQQVTLRCSSQSGHNTVSWYQQALGQGPQFIFQYYREEENGRGNFPPRFSGLQFPNYSSELNVNALELDDSALYLCASSLAGGAPSYEQYFGPGTRLTVT.